This TCR beta chain was sequenced for a study of a mutant IDH1 vaccine in newly diagnosed glioma. Across the whole study: There were approximately 62% males and around 38% females among treated patients, whose mean age was about 41 years.

The repertoire was sequenced with immunoSEQ multiplex PCR; TCRdb's copy has only in-frame clones and lacks some. Of about 92,000 clones in the sample, about 80% were seen once. Study observations and caveats: The occurrence of vaccine-induced immune responses was seen in 90% to 95% of patients.

The germline CDR1 and CDR2 sequences are KGHSH and LQKENI. Deletions cut 6 bases from V and 8 bases from J, with 14 bases between. The CDR3 loop spans 13 amino acids. As for this clone: The antigen is not known.

Time point of the sample: baseline, week 1 (first vaccination visit). Treatment in this sample: pre-vaccination baseline after standard-of-care therapy. Each of the donors came in with new WHO grade 3 or 4 astrocytomas that were IDH1-mutant and ATRX-lost. The material was PBMCs, obtained from a glioma patient treated with radiotherapy, temozolomide or both. This sequence was found in a woman aged 50 to 65 with glioma. The chain is built from TRBV18 and TRBJ1-3; D is unresolved. The CDR3 coding sequence is TGTGCCAGCTCTCCCGCGAGAGGAGACACCATATATTTT. It yields the protein CASSPARGDTIYF.